This T cell receptor (beta chain) was obtained from a study of early T cells in non-severe SARS-CoV-2 infection. This clonotype has a count of ten or more. This CDR3 contains 17 residues. The V end was cut by 5 bases, the J end by 5 bases, with 25 bases between. Germline CDR1 is SGHTA and CDR2 is FQGNSA. Attachment of unique molecular identifiers was made to individual cDNA molecules. TCRdb processed the 5' RACE reads anew with MiXCR; each CDR3 protein has one entry. The sample yields about 29,000 distinct CDR3 sequences, around 5.1% seen once. This TCR was recovered from an adult who was a healthcare worker with PCR-confirmed SARS-CoV-2 infection or an uninfected control (not recorded which). This chain links TRBV7-2 with TRBJ2-7; D might be TRBD2 (5 bases). The specimen was whole blood. The CDR3, as DNA: TGTGCCAGCAGCCCCCGCGGGTTAGGCCTAATGGTCCACGAGCAGTACTTC. This translates into CASSPRGLGLMVHEQYF.